One TCR beta chain is described in this entry. Its antigen is still unknown. This may be a read error, as it is one base from a much larger clone. The sample comes from a study of Graves' ophthalmopathy and Graves' hyperthyroidism. Study-wide findings and caveats: Blood shared most expanded thyroid clonotypes above 0.001 frequency.

The CDR3 loop spans 13 amino acids. Trimming cost V 4 bases and J 12 bases; bases outside gene matches: 12. The source of the PBMCs was approximately 9.5 ml of fresh peripheral blood. Using RNA transcripts, the TCR beta CDR3 regions were amplified. The first-round RT-PCR employed HTBI primers together with the Qiagen OneStep RT-PCR kit. A multiplex PCR was then performed as the second round. TCRdb re-called the multiplex PCR reads through MiXCR, storing one row per CDR3 protein. The sample has around 660,000 distinct CDR3 sequences, about two fifths seen once. The sample consisted of peripheral blood. The rearrangement joins TRBV12-3 or TRBV12-4 to TRBJ2-7; the match to TRBD2 covers 7 bases. The TCR originated in an adult man with Graves' ophthalmopathy. The CDR3 reads CASSSGGSVPWYF. Written as DNA, the CDR3 is TGTGCCAGCAGTTCCGGGGGGTCAGTCCCGTGGTACTTC.